The 26 T cell receptor beta chains listed next were all sequenced from one sample in a study of T cell responses to AZD1222 COVID-19 vaccine. Some clones are missing from TCRdb's copy, which holds only in-frame ones; the method was immunoSEQ multiplex PCR. This table holds fewer than 200,000 clones, about 92% found once. Here the sequenced sample was peripheral blood, taken on day 0 of AZD1222 vaccination. These receptors all stem from an adult in good health.

This sequence joins TRBV14 and TRBJ1-1; TRBD1 agrees at 7 bases. The V gene's germline CDR1 is SGHDN and CDR2 FVKESK. V trimming: 4 bases; J trimming: 9 bases; junction bases outside the gene matches: 8. The CDR3 length is 13 residues. DNA for the CDR3: TGTGCCAGCAGCCCGAAGGCAGGGGGACAAGCTTTCTTT. This codes for CASSPKAGGQAFF. The whole variable domain, remainder taken from reference TRBV14 and TRBJ1-1, is EAGVTQFPSHSVIEKGQTVTLRCDPISGHDNLYWYRRVMGKEIKFLLHFVKESKQDESGMPNNRFLAERTGGTYSTLKVQPAELEDSGVYFCASSPKAGGQAFFGQGTRLTVV.

The gene calls are TRBV5-1 and TRBJ1-4; D unresolved. The V end was cut by 0 bases, the J end by 8 bases, with 14 bases between. Germline-derived CDR1 and CDR2 are SGHRS and YFSETQ. This CDR3 has 15 amino acids. CDR3: CASSLDGSRSEKLFF. The CDR3 DNA reads as TGCGCCAGCAGCTTGGACGGGTCGCGTAGCGAAAAACTGTTTTTT. Looking up the rest from reference TRBV5-1 and TRBJ1-4 gives the full variable domain: KAGVTQTPRYLIKTRGQQVTLSCSPISGHRSVSWYQQTPGQGLQFLFEYFSETQRNKGNFPGRFSGRQFSNSRSEMNVSTLELGDSALYLCASSLDGSRSEKLFFGSGTQLSVL.

This chain connects TRBV10-3 to TRBJ2-7; a possible D gene is TRBD1 (6 bases). Deletions cut 6 bases from V and 0 bases from J, with 15 bases between. Germline CDR1 is ENHRY and CDR2 is SYGVKD. The CDR3 contains 15 residues. The CDR3 loop is CAIRIQGPSSYEQYF. CDR3 sequence (DNA): TGTGCCATCAGGATACAGGGTCCTAGCTCCTACGAGCAGTACTTC.

The J gene is TRBJ1-5, the V gene TRBV19; a weak D match, TRBD1 (5 bases). CDR1 LNHDA and CDR2 SQIVND come from the germline V gene (reference sequence). The CDR3 length is 17 residues. The V gene lost 2 bases and the J gene lost 5 bases, with 19 bases spanning the gap. The CDR3 nucleotides read TGTGCCAGTAGTATAATCTTAGCTCAGGGAGAGGATCAGCCCCAGCATTTT. It is translated as CASSIILAQGEDQPQHF.

V is TRBV18 and J is TRBJ1-1; 7 bases fit TRBD1. The germline V gene has CDR1 KGHSH and CDR2 LQKENI. There are 17 residues in the CDR3. V was pared by 3 bases and J by 1 base, with 11 bases of the junction left unmatched. The CDR3 nucleotides read TGTGCCAGCTCACCCATCCAGGGGGAGGGGGCGAACACTGAAGCTTTCTTT. It codes for CASSPIQGEGANTEAFF. Filled out from reference TRBV18 and TRBJ1-1, the complete variable domain reads NAGVMQNPRHLVRRRGQEARLRCSPMKGHSHVYWYRQLPEEGLKFMVYLQKENIIDESGMPKERFSAEFPKEGPSILRIQQVVRGDSAAYFCASSPIQGEGANTEAFFGQGTRLTVV.

The V and J genes are TRBV29-1 and TRBJ1-2, with 7 bases lining up with TRBD1. The CDR3 spans 13 residues. Germline V gene lookup returns CDR1 SQVTM and CDR2 ANQGSEA. Germline trimming cut 6 bases from V and 4 bases from J; bases unmatched to any gene: 8. The CDR3 is CSVPYRGSYGYTF. The CDR3 coding sequence is TGCAGCGTACCGTACAGGGGCAGCTATGGCTACACCTTC.

This chain uses TRBV9 with TRBJ2-1, with 10 bases aligning to TRBD2. Germline V lookup: CDR1 SGDLS, CDR2 YYNGEE. V lost 3 bases and J lost 4; bases outside the gene matches: 7. CDR3 length: 16 residues. The CDR3 reads CASSALAGVGYNEQFF. DNA of the CDR3: TGTGCCAGCAGCGCCCTAGCGGGAGTAGGGTACAATGAGCAGTTCTTC.

The V gene is TRBV11-1, the J gene TRBJ2-1, with 9 bases lining up with TRBD1. The CDR3 covers 15 residues. The trim removed 3 bases at V and 7 bases at J, leaving 7 bases unmatched. The germline V gene encodes CDR1 SGHAT and CDR2 FQDESV (reference sequence). The CDR3 sequence is CASSFTGTGNNEQFF. The CDR3 nucleotides are TGTGCCAGCAGCTTCACCGGGACAGGGAATAATGAGCAGTTCTTC.

The rearrangement links TRBV20-1 to TRBJ2-1, with 8 bases matching TRBD2. This CDR3 has 18 residues. Germline CDR1 DFQATT, CDR2 SNEGSKA (reference sequence). V lost 3 bases, J lost 1 base, and 14 bases stayed unmatched. The CDR3 coding sequence is TGCAGTGCTAGTCGTATGCCCGGGCGGGGGGTGTCCTACAATGAGCAGTTCTTC. Its protein product is CSASRMPGRGVSYNEQFF.

Written as DNA, the CDR3 is TGTGCCAGCAGTTCTGGGGCCACGACTGGCGAGCAGTACTTC. Its translation is CASSSGATTGEQYF. This chain uses TRBV6-5 with TRBJ2-7, with D maybe TRBD1 (5 bases). Trimming took off 4 bases at V and 6 bases at J, with 16 bases between the two ends. CDR3 size: 14 residues. From germline, CDR1 is MNHEY and CDR2 SVGAGI.

The V call is TRBV29-1, the J call TRBJ1-2, with TRBD1 matching over 7 bases. Germline V gives CDR1 SQVTM, CDR2 ANQGSEA. Trimming cost V 4 bases and J 3 bases; bases outside gene matches: 2. This CDR3 contains 12 residues. CDR3 amino acids: CSVAGTDYGYTF. The CDR3 DNA sequence: TGCAGCGTTGCCGGGACAGACTATGGCTACACCTTC.

This clone was seen once. The gene calls are TRBV25-1 and TRBJ1-2, with unresolved D. Germline CDR1 and CDR2: MGHDK and SYGVNS. Trimming stripped 5 bases from V and 4 bases from J, with 11 bases between. CDR3 size: 13 residues. DNA of the CDR3: TGTGCCAGCAGTCTGGACGGCGGCTATGGCTACACCTTC. Its translation: CASSLDGGYGYTF.

The chain uses TRBV28 and TRBJ2-1; no definite D call. The CDR3 is 12 residues long. Germline CDR1 reads MDHEN; CDR2 reads SYDVKM. The ends were cut back, 3 bases at V and 5 bases at J, with 5 bases in the middle. CDR3 amino acids: CASSLAHNEQFF. CDR3 coding DNA: TGTGCCAGCAGTTTGGCCCACAATGAGCAGTTCTTC.

This chain joins TRBV9 and TRBJ1-3, with D hard to call. Between the trimmed V and J ends, which lost 0 bases and 8 bases, there was a span of 9 bases. CDR1 SGDLS and CDR2 YYNGEE come from the germline V gene. The CDR3 consists of 13 residues. The DNA of the CDR3 is TGTGCCAGCAGCGTAGATATCGGAGACACCATATATTTT. This gives the protein CASSVDIGDTIYF.

The J gene is TRBJ1-2, the V gene TRBV19; no clear D. The germline V gene has CDR1 LNHDA and CDR2 SQIVND (reference sequence). The V end lost 10 bases, the J end lost 1 base, and 13 bases lay between the germline ends. The CDR3 totals 13 residues. The CDR3 DNA is TGTGCCACCTTGCCAGAGGTTAACTATGGCTACACCTTC. It specifies CATLPEVNYGYTF. The complete variable domain, with remaining parts taken from reference TRBV19 and TRBJ1-2, reads DGGITQSPKYLFRKEGQNVTLSCEQNLNHDAMYWYRQDPGQGLRLIYYSQIVNDFQKGDIAEGYSVSREKKESFPLTVTSAQKNPTAFYLCATLPEVNYGYTFGSGTRLTVV.

The rearrangement uses TRBV7-9 and TRBJ1-6; D is uncertain. Trimming shortened V by 3 bases and J by 5 bases, and 2 bases separated the two germline ends. The CDR3 loop spans 12 amino acids. Germline V gene data show CDR1 as SEHNR and CDR2 as FQNEAQ (reference sequence). In DNA, the CDR3 is TGTGCCAGCAGCTTGGATAATTCACCCCTCCACTTT. It is translated as CASSLDNSPLHF.

The V gene is TRBV15, the J gene TRBJ1-2; maybe TRBD1 (5 bases). V shed 0 bases and J shed 6 bases, with 8 bases lying between them. The CDR3 covers 13 residues. The germline CDR1 and CDR2 sequences are LNHNV and YYDKDF (reference sequence). CDR3 loop: CATSRDRGNGYTF. The CDR3 region has the DNA TGTGCCACCAGCAGAGATCGGGGGAATGGCTACACCTTC.

V usage is TRBV19 and J usage is TRBJ2-2; 7 nucleotides line up with TRBD2. Germline CDR1 reads LNHDA; CDR2 reads SQIVND (reference sequence). Trimming took 5 bases from V and 8 from J; bases not matched to a gene: 11. This CDR3 contains 15 residues. CDR3 protein: CASSAPPGRAGELFF. As DNA, the CDR3 is TGTGCCAGTAGTGCTCCCCCGGGGAGGGCGGGGGAGCTGTTTTTT.

The CDR3 protein is CATSGGGRGVGDTEAFF. In nucleotides, the CDR3 is TGTGCCACCTCTGGGGGGGGGCGAGGGGTAGGGGACACTGAAGCTTTCTTT. This chain uses TRBV24-1 with TRBJ1-1; D possibly corresponds to TRBD1 (6 bases). There are 17 residues in the CDR3. V was clipped by 9 bases and J by 3 bases, with 25 bases between them. Germline V lookup: CDR1 KGHDR, CDR2 SFDVKD.

CDR3 region: CASSKTGPSGNTIYF. CDR3 sequence (DNA): TGTGCCAGCAGTAAGACAGGACCCTCTGGAAACACCATATATTTT. V is TRBV2 and J is TRBJ1-3; D might be TRBD1 (6 bases). The CDR3 is 15 amino acids. Germline CDR1 and CDR2: SNHLY and FYNNEI. V was shortened by 5 bases and J by 0 bases, with 11 bases between the two germline ends.

V gene TRBV5-4 combines with J gene TRBJ2-1; D gene unclear. The CDR3 spans 16 residues. Germline loops: CDR1 SGHNT, CDR2 YYREEE (reference sequence). V dropped 4 bases and J dropped 0 bases, with 14 bases sitting between them. This CDR3 is CASSPAGVSSYNEQFF. DNA for the CDR3: TGTGCCAGCAGCCCGGCTGGAGTAAGCTCCTACAATGAGCAGTTCTTC.

The J gene is TRBJ1-5, the V gene TRBV15; 8 nucleotides agree with TRBD1. The CDR3 totals 14 residues. CDR1 and CDR2 from the germline V gene are LNHNV and YYDKDF (reference sequence). J gave up 5 bases and V 3 bases, and 3 bases lay outside the gene matches. CDR3: CATSSGQGDQPQHF. CDR3 nucleotides: TGTGCCACCAGCAGTGGACAGGGTGATCAGCCCCAGCATTTT.

V usage is TRBV11-2 and J usage is TRBJ1-5, with D perhaps matching TRBD1 (6 bases). V was clipped by 0 bases and J by 4 bases, with 10 bases between them. Germline V gene data show CDR1 as SGHAT and CDR2 as FQNNGV. This CDR3 spans 15 amino acids. This chain's CDR3 is CASSLEPGANQPQHF. CDR3 DNA: TGTGCCAGCAGCTTAGAACCAGGGGCTAATCAGCCCCAGCATTTT. Based on the CDR3 plus reference TRBV11-2 and TRBJ1-5, the full variable domain is EAGVAQSPRYKIIEKRQSVAFWCNPISGHATLYWYQQILGQGPKLLIQFQNNGVVDDSQLPKDRFSAERLKGVDSTLKIQPAKLEDSAVYLCASSLEPGANQPQHFGDGTRLSIL.

The genes are TRBV5-8 and TRBJ2-1, with TRBD1 identical over 7 bases. V shed 6 bases, J shed 7 bases, and the junction held 13 bases outside the gene matches. Germline V gives CDR1 SGHTS, CDR2 YDEGEE. This CDR3 has 15 residues. DNA for the CDR3: TGTGCCAGCACTCCTAGAGAGGGGGCCGAAAATGAGCAGTTCTTC. It encodes CASTPREGAENEQFF.

The chain couples TRBV4-2 to TRBJ1-1; no clear D gene. Trimming took off 1 base at V and 2 bases at J, with 5 bases between the two ends. This CDR3 has 13 residues. Germline-derived CDR1 and CDR2 are LGHNA and YNFKEQ. CDR3 coding DNA: TGTGCCAGCAGCCAAGCCAGCAACACTGAAGCTTTCTTT. Encoded protein: CASSQASNTEAFF.

The chain links TRBV9 to TRBJ1-2; D is uncertain. The germline V and J ends were trimmed by 3 bases and 7 bases, with 13 bases remaining between them. The CDR3 has 13 residues. Germline assignment: CDR1 SGDLS and CDR2 YYNGEE. The CDR3 DNA reads as TGTGCCAGCAGCGCCGGAGGAAGGGTTGGCTACACCTTC. Residues: CASSAGGRVGYTF.